One T cell receptor beta chain is described in this entry. This receptor's antigen is unknown. No per-base quality is available; no much larger clone lies one base away. The collaborating institutions used their own protocols to collect whole blood in K2EDTA tubes. For TCRbeta analysis, collaborators shipped samples as frozen whole blood, isolated PBMCs, or DNA extracted from either of those sample types. TCRbeta CDR3 regions were amplified from genomic DNA by means of the immunoSEQ Assay, a bias-controlled multiplex PCR. The original pipeline was this. The number of nucleated cells in each sample was estimated from the amplification of reference gene primers within the assay. To quantify the absolute abundance of each unique TCRbeta CDR3 rearrangement, sequence reads were collapsed and filtered. For each sample, productive Simpson clonality was calculated by taking the square root of Simpson's diversity index across productive rearrangements. TCRdb took this table from immuneACCESS and kept in-frame rearrangements with V and J called. Such tables lack part of the clones; where checked against another copy, unresolved V genes explain under half of the gap, and the rest is unexplained. That table furnishes V, J and clone size, whereas the DNA furnished D and trimming. Present in this sample are about 120,000 clones, around four fifths of which were seen just once. The leading ten clones occupy around 2% of the sample.

This specimen belongs to a study of blood T cell repertoires in COVID-19 (dated by TCRdb to the early 2020s). As for the study more broadly: The collaborator samples originated in the United States, Italy and Spain and spanned the acute and convalescent phases of COVID-19. The material from the prospective study consisted of cDNA or gDNA derived from T cells, B-cell-depleted T cells, or PBMCs. Subjects who had been exposed to COVID-19, were actively infected with it, or had recovered from it provided the deeply sampled blood TCRbeta repertoires that made up the dataset. The repertoires were made available in a free public database intended to serve as a resource for research on the immune response to SARS-CoV-2. The samples were drawn from the first 160 participants of the ongoing ImmuneRACE study and from over 950 subjects provided by 6 global collaborators. Sample metadata almost always included a de-identified subject ID, COVID-19 status, age in years and sex. Where available, HLA class I and class II types were obtained from metadata supplied by the sample provider rather than from assay-based typing.

The study at large found these results: The quantity of clinical and demographic metadata differed by source and by participant and was supplied without curation.

Looking up the germline V gene yields CDR1 SGHTA and CDR2 FQGNSA. V is reduced by 1 base and J by 1 base, leaving a spacing of 7 bases between them. Including cysteine and phenylalanine, the CDR3 has 14 amino acids. Only the CDR3 portion is preserved as DNA: 42 bases, with reading frame beginning at the first base. Sequencing was performed on peripheral blood. The chain joins TRBV7-2 to TRBJ1-2, with the D gene not clear enough to name. The source is a young man with acute or convalescent COVID-19. The CDR3 amino acid sequence is: CASSLVQDNYGYTF. The DNA sequence is given as TGTGCCAGCAGCTTAGTCCAGGATAACTATGGCTACACCTTC.